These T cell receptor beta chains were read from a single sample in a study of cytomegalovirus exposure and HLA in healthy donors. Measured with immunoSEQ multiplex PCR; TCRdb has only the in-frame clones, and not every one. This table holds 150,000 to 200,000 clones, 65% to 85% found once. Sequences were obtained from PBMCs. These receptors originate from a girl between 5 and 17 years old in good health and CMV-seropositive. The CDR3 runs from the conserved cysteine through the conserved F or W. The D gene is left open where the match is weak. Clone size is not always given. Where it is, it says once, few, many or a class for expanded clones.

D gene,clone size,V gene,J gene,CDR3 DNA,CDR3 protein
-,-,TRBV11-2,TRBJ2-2,TGTGCCAGCAGCTTTAGAGATAAACCCACCGGGGAGCTGTTTTTT,CASSFRDKPTGELFF
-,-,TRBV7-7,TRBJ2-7,TGTGCTAGCAGCTTAATTCTCTTATGGACAGTTCGCTACGAGCAGTACTTC,CASSLILLWTVRYEQYF
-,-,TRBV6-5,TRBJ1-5,TGTGCCAGCAGTTACTCGTTTCGGGGCAATCAGCCCCAGCATTTT,CASSYSFRGNQPQHF
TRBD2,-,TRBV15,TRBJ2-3,TGTGCCACCAGCAGAGAGACTAGCGGGATCTCGAATACGCAGTATTTT,CATSRETSGISNTQYF
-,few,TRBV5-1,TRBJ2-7,TGCGCCAGCAGCGGACAGGGAGGGGCCGCCTACGAGCAGTACTTC,CASSGQGGAAYEQYF
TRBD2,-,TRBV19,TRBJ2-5,TGTGCCAGTAGTCTACTAGGACTAGCGGGTGTACGATTGGGAGAGACCCAGTACTTC,CASSLLGLAGVRLGETQYF
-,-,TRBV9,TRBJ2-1,TGTGCCAGCAGCTTTCGACAGAGCCGCTCCTACAATGAGCAGTTCTTC,CASSFRQSRSYNEQFF
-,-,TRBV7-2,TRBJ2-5,TGTGCCACCTCGGGATCCCCCCAAGAGACCCAGTACTTC,CATSGSPQETQYF
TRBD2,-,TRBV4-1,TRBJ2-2,TGCGCCAGCAGCCAGGGGGGGATGGGGACCGGGGAGCTGTTTTTT,CASSQGGMGTGELFF
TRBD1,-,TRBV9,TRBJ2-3,TGTGCCAGCAGCGTACTACCAGGGGGCCCGAGGGATACGCAGTATTTT,CASSVLPGGPRDTQYF
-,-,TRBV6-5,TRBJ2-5,TGTGTCAGCATCGGCGGAGTTGGAGAGACCCAGTACTTC,CVSIGGVGETQYF
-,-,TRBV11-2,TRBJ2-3,TGTGCCAGCAGCCCTACTACAGATACGCAGTATTTT,CASSPTTDTQYF
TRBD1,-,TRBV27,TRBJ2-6,TGTGCCAGCAGACCCTATGGGACAGCGAGTCCCAACGTCCTGACTTTC,CASRPYGTASPNVLTF
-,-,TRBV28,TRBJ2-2,TGTGCCAGCAGTCCCTTTGGGGAGCTGTTTTTT,CASSPFGELFF
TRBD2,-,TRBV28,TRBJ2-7,TGTGCCAGCAGGGGTGGGGGACTAGGGGACTCCTACGAGCAGTACTTC,CASRGGGLGDSYEQYF
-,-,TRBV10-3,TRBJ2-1,TGTGCCATCAGTGAGTCGAATTTCGGGGTTTCCAATGAGCAGTTCTTC,CAISESNFGVSNEQFF
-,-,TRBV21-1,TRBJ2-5,TGTGCCAGCAGCAAAAGGTGGGCAGGGGTACAAGAGACCCAGTACTTC,CASSKRWAGVQETQYF
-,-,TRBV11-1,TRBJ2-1,TGTGCCAGCAGCTTAGCGTGGGCCGGGACCTACAATGAGCAGTTCTTC,CASSLAWAGTYNEQFF
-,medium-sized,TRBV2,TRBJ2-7,TGTGCCAGCAGTGAATTTGATGCTCTATTGTCCTACGAGCAGTACTTC,CASSEFDALLSYEQYF
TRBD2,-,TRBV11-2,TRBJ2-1,TGTGCCAGCAGCTTAGATCAGGTTAGCGGGAGGTCCTCCTACAATGAGCAGTTCTTC,CASSLDQVSGRSSYNEQFF
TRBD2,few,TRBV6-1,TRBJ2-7,TGTGCCAGCATGTATGGACTGGGACTAACCTACGAGCAGTACTTC,CASMYGLGLTYEQYF
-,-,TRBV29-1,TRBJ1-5,TGCAGCGTGATTCAGGGTTTCAATCAGCCCCAGCATTTT,CSVIQGFNQPQHF
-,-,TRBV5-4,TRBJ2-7,TGTGCCAGCGGCCAGGACAGAGGATTCTACGAGCAGTACTTC,CASGQDRGFYEQYF
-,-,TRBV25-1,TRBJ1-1,TGTGCCAGCAGTGAGGATAGGCGAGGCACTGAAGCTTTCTTT,CASSEDRRGTEAFF
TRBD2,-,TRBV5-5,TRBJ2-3,TGTGCCAGCAGTCTAGCGGGAGATACGCAGTATTTT,CASSLAGDTQYF
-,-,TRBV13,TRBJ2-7,TGTGCCAGCAGTAAAAGTAGTGCAGGGGTCCCCTACGAGCAGTACTTC,CASSKSSAGVPYEQYF
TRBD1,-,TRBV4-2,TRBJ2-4,TGTGCCAGCAGCCAAGTTGGACAGGGGGCGGGCAAAAACATTCAGTACTTC,CASSQVGQGAGKNIQYF
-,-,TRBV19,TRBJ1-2,TGTGCCAGTAGTATGGAGGGAAAATATGGCTACACCTTC,CASSMEGKYGYTF
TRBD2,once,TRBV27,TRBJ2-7,TGTGCCAGCAGCAGAGACGGGACTAGCGGACTCTCCTACGAGCAGTACTTC,CASSRDGTSGLSYEQYF
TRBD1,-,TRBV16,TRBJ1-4,TGTGCCAGCAGCCAATACGACAGGGAGTATGAAAAACTGTTTTTT,CASSQYDREYEKLFF
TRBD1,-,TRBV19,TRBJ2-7,TGTGCCAGTAGAACCGGGACAGGGACATACGAGCAGTACTTC,CASRTGTGTYEQYF
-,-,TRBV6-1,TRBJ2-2,TGTGCCAGCAGTGAAAGCTTGACCGGGGAGCTGTTTTTT,CASSESLTGELFF
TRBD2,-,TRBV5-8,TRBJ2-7,TGTGCCAGCAGCTTGTTAGCGGGCCCCTACGAGCAGTACTTC,CASSLLAGPYEQYF
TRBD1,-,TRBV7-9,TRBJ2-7,TGTGCCAGCAGCTCAAGGGACAGAAATATTGCGGTCTACGAGCAGTACTTC,CASSSRDRNIAVYEQYF
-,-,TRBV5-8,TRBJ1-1,TGTGCCAGCAGCCTTTGGACGGGGGAAGCTTTCTTT,CASSLWTGEAFF
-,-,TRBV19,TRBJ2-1,TGTGCCAGTAGTATAAAAGCGGAGGAGCTCAATGAGCAGTTCTTC,CASSIKAEELNEQFF
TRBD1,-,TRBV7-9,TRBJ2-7,TGTGCCAGCAGCCAAACAGGGGGCGGCGAGCAGTACTTC,CASSQTGGGEQYF
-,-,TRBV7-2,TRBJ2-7,TGTGCCGTACGCCAGGCGGGGACCTGGGCGCAGTACTTC,CAVRQAGTWAQYF
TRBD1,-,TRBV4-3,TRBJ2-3,TGCGCCAGCAGCCAACAGGGGGCTAGCACAGATACGCAGTATTTT,CASSQQGASTDTQYF
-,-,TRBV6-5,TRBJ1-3,TGTGCCAGCAGTTACCTACGGGGGGTGGGTAACACCATATATTTT,CASSYLRGVGNTIYF
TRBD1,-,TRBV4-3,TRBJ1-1,TGCGCCAGCAGCCGCGCGCCGGGACAGCCAGGGAGGAGTGAAGCTTTCTTT,CASSRAPGQPGRSEAFF
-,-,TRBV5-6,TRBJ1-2,TGTGCCAGCAGCTTGGGCCAGGGAAATCATGGCTACACCTTC,CASSLGQGNHGYTF
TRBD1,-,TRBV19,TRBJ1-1,TGTGCCAGTTTCCGTATACTTGACAGGGTCCACACTGAAGCTTTCTTT,CASFRILDRVHTEAFF
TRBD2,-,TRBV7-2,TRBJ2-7,TGTGCCAGCAGCCATTCCCCCGCGGGAGTTTACGAGCAGTACTTC,CASSHSPAGVYEQYF
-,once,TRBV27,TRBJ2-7,TGTGCCAGCAGTTTATCCCCAGACAGACCCTACGAGCAGTACTTC,CASSLSPDRPYEQYF
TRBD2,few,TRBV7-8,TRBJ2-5,TGTGCCAGCAGCTTAGTTGAGATGGGGAGGGGATGGGAGACCCAGTACTTC,CASSLVEMGRGWETQYF
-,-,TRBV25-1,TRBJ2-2,TGTGCCACTCAGGCGGACTTAGACACCGGGGAGCTGTTTTTT,CATQADLDTGELFF
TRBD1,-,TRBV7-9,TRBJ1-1,TGTGCCAGCAGTCCAACAGGGGACACAGGGAGCACTGAAGCTTTCTTT,CASSPTGDTGSTEAFF
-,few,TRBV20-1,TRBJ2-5,TGCAGTGCTAGCGGGAAAGAGACCCAGTACTTC,CSASGKETQYF
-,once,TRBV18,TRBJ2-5,TGTGCCAGCTCACCAAACAGCCAAGAGACCCAGTACTTC,CASSPNSQETQYF
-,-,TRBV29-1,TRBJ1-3,TGCAGCGGTAGACAGAGCTCTGGAAACACCATATATTTT,CSGRQSSGNTIYF
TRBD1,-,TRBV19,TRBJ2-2,TGTGCCAGTAGGATCAGGGGGCTTATTGAGGGCGGGGAGCTGTTTTTT,CASRIRGLIEGGELFF